A selection of T cell receptor beta chains follows, all from one sample in a study of blood T cells in healthy people across ages. In TCRdb, the 5' RACE reads were re-called with MiXCR into one record per CDR3 protein. The sample lists 850,000 to 1,100,000 distinct CDR3 sequences; around two fifths were seen once. The sample comprised blood. These receptors came from a man aged 18 to 29 in good health. The CDR3 runs from the conserved cysteine through the conserved F or W. A D gene is named only where the DNA matches it firmly. Clone sizes are given selectively: once, few, many, or a class where the clone is expanded.

>.|.|TRBV5-1|TRBJ1-1
CASSPIGGGRDTEAFF
TGCGCCAGCAGCCCGATTGGGGGAGGTAGGGATACTGAAGCTTTCTTT
>few|.|TRBV28|TRBJ1-5
CASRSGTYSNQPQHF
TGTGCCAGCAGATCCGGGACTTATAGCAATCAGCCCCAGCATTTT
>few|.|TRBV5-1|TRBJ1-1
CASSLEVGMNTEAFF
TGCGCCAGCAGCTTGGAAGTCGGCATGAACACTGAAGCTTTCTTT
>few|.|TRBV6-5|TRBJ2-7
CASRRTLGFQQYF
TGTGCCAGCAGGCGGACGTTGGGGTTCCAGCAGTACTTC
>.|TRBD1|TRBV7-3|TRBJ2-5
CASSLTGQGVNEQYF
TGTGCCAGCAGCTTAACTGGACAGGGCGTGAATGAGCAGTACTTC
>few|.|TRBV25-1|TRBJ1-2
CASSARTENYGYTF
TGTGCCAGCAGTGCCAGGACAGAGAACTATGGCTACACCTTC
>.|.|TRBV13|TRBJ2-4
CASSSNPGLAKNIQYF
TGTGCCAGCAGCTCCAACCCAGGGCTGGCCAAAAACATTCAGTACTTC
>.|.|TRBV28|TRBJ2-5
CVSSLVRQRAKPQETQYF
TGTGTCAGCAGTTTGGTTCGTCAGAGAGCTAAGCCGCAAGAGACCCAGTACTTC
>.|TRBD1|TRBV14|TRBJ1-2
CASSPRQGHGYTF
TGTGCCAGCAGCCCCAGACAGGGACATGGCTACACCTTC
>once|.|TRBV12-5|TRBJ1-1
CASGLGLSNTEAFF
TGTGCTAGTGGTTTGGGGCTGTCGAACACTGAGGCTTTCTTT
>.|.|TRBV20-1|TRBJ1-1
CSARVGMGGTEAFF
TGCAGTGCTAGAGTAGGGATGGGAGGAACTGAAGCTTTCTTT
>few|TRBD1|TRBV2|TRBJ1-5
CASRGQSNSNQPQHF
TGTGCCAGCAGGGGACAGAGCAATAGCAATCAGCCCCAGCATTTT
>many|.|TRBV4-2|TRBJ2-5
CASSLGQNQETQYF
TGTGCCAGCAGCCTAGGACAGAATCAAGAGACCCAGTACTTC
>.|.|TRBV6-1|TRBJ2-2
CASSLDVGVGTGELFF
TGTGCCAGCAGCCTTGACGTCGGCGTGGGCACCGGGGAGCTGTTTTTT
>.|TRBD1|TRBV12-3/TRBV12-4|TRBJ1-2
CASSFQGQEDLFYSYTF
TGTGCCAGCAGTTTTCAGGGACAGGAGGACCTCTTCTATAGCTACACCTTC
>.|TRBD1|TRBV4-1|TRBJ1-5
CASSHQGQGRNQPQHF
TGCGCCAGCAGCCACCAGGGACAGGGGCGCAATCAGCCCCAGCATTTT
>.|.|TRBV6-2/TRBV6-3|TRBJ2-7
CASSDTGFLLYEQYF
TGTGCCAGCAGCGACACAGGGTTCCTCTTGTACGAGCAGTACTTC
>few|.|TRBV27|TRBJ2-7
CASSLKGSFYEQYF
TGTGCCAGCAGTTTAAAGGGCTCGTTCTACGAGCAGTACTTC
>few|TRBD1|TRBV18|TRBJ2-1
CASSPAGTGDYEQFF
TGTGCCAGCTCACCAGCCGGGACAGGTGATTATGAGCAGTTCTTC
>.|TRBD1|TRBV12-3/TRBV12-4|TRBJ1-2
CASSGTEFYGYTF
TGTGCCAGCAGTGGGACAGAATTCTATGGCTACACCTTC
>few|TRBD1|TRBV15|TRBJ2-3
CATSRGSGQITDTQYF
TGTGCCACCAGCAGAGGGTCGGGACAGATCACAGATACGCAGTATTTT
>once|.|TRBV6-2/TRBV6-3|TRBJ1-5
CASSYVKGTQYSNQPQHF
TGTGCCAGCAGTTACGTGAAGGGGACACAGTATAGCAATCAGCCCCAGCATTTT
>few|.|TRBV7-2|TRBJ2-3
CASSLETVTDTQYF
TGTGCCAGCAGCTTAGAGACAGTCACAGATACGCAGTATTTT
>.|.|TRBV27|TRBJ1-2
CASSLSQEGVYGYTF
TGTGCCAGCAGTTTATCCCAGGAGGGAGTCTATGGCTACACCTTC
>many|.|TRBV20-1|TRBJ1-2
CSASRDDGYTF
TGCAGTGCTAGCAGGGACGATGGCTACACCTTC
>.|TRBD2|TRBV29-1|TRBJ2-1
CSVVFPPTSGGYNEQFF
TGCAGCGTCGTTTTCCCCCCGACTAGCGGGGGATACAATGAGCAGTTCTTC
>.|.|TRBV3-1|TRBJ2-3
CASSQDWIGATDTQYF
TGTGCCAGCAGCCAAGATTGGATCGGGGCGACAGATACGCAGTATTTT
>.|TRBD1|TRBV4-1|TRBJ1-4
CASSQVARQGFVKLFF
TGCGCCAGCAGCCAAGTTGCCAGACAGGGCTTTGTAAAACTGTTTTTT
>few|TRBD1|TRBV7-2|TRBJ2-2
CASSLDRDRVNTGELFF
TGTGCCAGCAGCTTAGACCGGGACAGGGTGAACACCGGGGAGCTGTTTTTT
>many|TRBD1|TRBV7-2|TRBJ1-4
CASSLLRGQGTNEKLFF
TGTGCCAGCAGCTTACTTCGGGGACAGGGGACTAATGAAAAACTGTTTTTT
>many|.|TRBV3-1|TRBJ1-2
CASSQEIGPNYGYTF
TGTGCCAGCAGCCAAGAGATCGGACCAAACTATGGCTACACCTTC